This T cell receptor beta chain emerged from a study of cytomegalovirus exposure and HLA in healthy donors. General study findings and limits: As a later analysis showed, several of the most significant clusters appeared to be linked to common viral pathogens.

Points on this clone: Its antigen is still unknown.

The PCR was carried out with 60 Vbeta primers and 13 Jbeta primers. Produced via immunoSEQ multiplex PCR; TCRdb's table is partial and in-frame only. Seen here are 120,000 or so clones, around 85% observed once, and the top ten hold 2.1%. V lost 8 bases and J 7 bases, leaving 15 bases between the germline ends. The CDR3 has 13 amino acids. Per germline, CDR1 MDHEN and CDR2 SYDVKM. The origin of this receptor is a man aged 25 to 40 in good health and CMV-seronegative. Sequenced sample: PBMCs. The rearrangement joins TRBV28 to TRBJ2-1; no reliable D call. The CDR3 coding sequence is TGTGCCAGCTATTCTAGTATCCGGAATGAGCAGTTCTTC. Translation gives CASYSSIRNEQFF.